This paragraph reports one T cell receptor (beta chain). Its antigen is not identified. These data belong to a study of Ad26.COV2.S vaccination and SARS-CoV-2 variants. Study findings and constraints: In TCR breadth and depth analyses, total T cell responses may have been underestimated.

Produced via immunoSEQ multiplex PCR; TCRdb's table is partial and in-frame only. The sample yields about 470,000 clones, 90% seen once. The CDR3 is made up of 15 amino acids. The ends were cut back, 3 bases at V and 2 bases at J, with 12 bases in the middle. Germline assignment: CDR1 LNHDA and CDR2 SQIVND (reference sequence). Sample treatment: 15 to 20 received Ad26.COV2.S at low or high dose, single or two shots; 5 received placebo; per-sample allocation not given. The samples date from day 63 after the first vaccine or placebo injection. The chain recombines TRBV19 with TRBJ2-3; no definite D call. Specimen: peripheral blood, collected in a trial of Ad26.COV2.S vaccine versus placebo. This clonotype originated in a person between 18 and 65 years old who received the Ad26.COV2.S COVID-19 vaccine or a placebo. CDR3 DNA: TGTGCCAGTAGTATCGGCCCCTTTTCCACAGATACGCAGTATTTT. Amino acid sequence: CASSIGPFSTDTQYF.